This TCR beta chain originates from a study of T cell repertoires in cytomegalovirus infection. Study summary: Selection of CMV epitopes for the study included recently identified HLA-C-restricted and well-studied HLA-B-restricted ones. Indications of both CMV infection and matching HLA type were provided by public TCR beta signatures. Overall study findings and caveats: Dominating the ex vivo response were TCR beta clonotypes that were CMV-specific and HLA-C-restricted. Cumulative frequency (of public TCR beta family members) identified carriers of CMV plus the relevant HLA.

V gave up 8 bases and J gave up 7 bases, with 14 bases separating them. This CDR3 contains 13 residues. Germline V lookup: CDR1 ENHRY, CDR2 SYGVKD. One entry per CDR3 protein, called by TCRdb with MiXCR from the reads. The repertoire includes about half a million distinct CDR3 sequences, 30% to 35% of them detected once, and roughly 15% sits in the top ten. Of note for this clonotype: Its cognate antigen is unknown.

The sequences come from cultured PBMCs, collected from culture after CMV antigen stimulation. The chain carries TRBV10-3 and TRBJ1-4, with D possibly matching TRBD1 (5 bases). The sequence derives from a human donor in good health (CMV status not recorded). Some clones in this sample may be carry-over from other donors' samples. CDR3 region: CAIGGSLGEKLFF. For the CDR3, the DNA is TGTGCCATCGGGGGGTCCTTGGGTGAAAAACTGTTTTTT.